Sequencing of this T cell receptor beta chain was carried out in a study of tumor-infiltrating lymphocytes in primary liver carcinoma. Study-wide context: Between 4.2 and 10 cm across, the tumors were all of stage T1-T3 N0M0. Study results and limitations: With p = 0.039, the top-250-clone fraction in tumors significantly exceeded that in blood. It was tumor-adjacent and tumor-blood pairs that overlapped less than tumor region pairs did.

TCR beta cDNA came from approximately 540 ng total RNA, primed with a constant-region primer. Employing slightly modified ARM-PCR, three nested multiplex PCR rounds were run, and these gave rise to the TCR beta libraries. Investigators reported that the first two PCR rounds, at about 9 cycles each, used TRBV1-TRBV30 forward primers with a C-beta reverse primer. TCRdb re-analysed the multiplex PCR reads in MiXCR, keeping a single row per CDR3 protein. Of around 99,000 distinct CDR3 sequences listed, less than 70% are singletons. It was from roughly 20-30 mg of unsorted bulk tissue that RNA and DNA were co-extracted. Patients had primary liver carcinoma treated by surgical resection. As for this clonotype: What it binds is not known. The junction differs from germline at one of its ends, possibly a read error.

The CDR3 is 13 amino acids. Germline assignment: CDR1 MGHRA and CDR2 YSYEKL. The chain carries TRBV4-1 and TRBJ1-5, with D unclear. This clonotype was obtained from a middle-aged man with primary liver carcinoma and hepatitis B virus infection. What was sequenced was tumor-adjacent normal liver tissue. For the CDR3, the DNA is TGCGCCAGCAGCCAGGAAGAAAATCAGTCCCAGCATTTT. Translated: CASSQEENQSQHF.